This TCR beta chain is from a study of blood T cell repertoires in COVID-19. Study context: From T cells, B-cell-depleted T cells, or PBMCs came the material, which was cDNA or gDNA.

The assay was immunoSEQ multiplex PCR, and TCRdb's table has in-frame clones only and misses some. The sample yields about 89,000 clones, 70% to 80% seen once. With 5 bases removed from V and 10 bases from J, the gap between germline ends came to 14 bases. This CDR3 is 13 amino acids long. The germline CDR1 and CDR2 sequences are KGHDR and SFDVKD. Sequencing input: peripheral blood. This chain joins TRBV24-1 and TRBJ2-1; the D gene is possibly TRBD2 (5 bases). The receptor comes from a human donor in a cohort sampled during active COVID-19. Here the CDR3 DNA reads TGTGCCACCAGTGGTCAGAATCGGGAAGAGCAGTTCTTC. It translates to CATSGQNREEQFF.